The entry below describes one TCR beta chain. Its antigen is not yet known. Per-nucleotide qualities are absent, and no much larger clonotype sits a single base away. The germline V gene gives CDR1 as LGHNA and CDR2 as YNFKEQ. Inclusive of the bounding cysteine and phenylalanine, the CDR3 is 15 residues long. Just the 45-base CDR3 DNA is kept, in frame starting at base 1. V is reduced by 4 bases and J by 5 bases, leaving a spacing of 17 bases between them. These data are taken from a study of cytomegalovirus exposure and HLA in healthy donors (dated by TCRdb to the late 2010s). Background on the whole study: A later analysis indicated that the 120 validation repertoires were generated on the platform also employed for the approximately 700 repertoires of the first cohort. The study aimed to test whether signatures of past pathogen exposure could be identified by cataloging public T cell receptors. Besides the first cohort of under 700 subjects, a separate validation cohort made up of over 100 different subjects was used. To predict cytomegalovirus infection status, the study brought together high-throughput TCR immunosequencing, statistical association of individual TCRs with disease status, and machine learning.

Separate from the roughly 700-subject first cohort, the validation cohort of some 130 subjects was the group to which the donors belonged. Receptor amplification or capture employed the immunoSEQ multiplex PCR assay. The original methods were these. A statistical classification framework was built to diagnose cytomegalovirus status from the catalog of TCR beta chain sequences. TCRdb obtained this table from immuneACCESS and retained in-frame rearrangements with V and J assigned. These tables miss some clones; where compared with another copy, unresolved V genes account for less than half of the shortfall, and the remainder is unexplained. V and J calls and clone size are given by that table; D and trimming were obtained from the DNA. Across this sample there are a few hundred thousand clones, with about 90% seen only once. In total, the top ten clones hold around 3.1% of the sample. General study outcomes and caveats: In vitro tests confirmed that a few of the cytomegalovirus-associated TCR beta chains recognize cytomegalovirus antigens. A later analysis found that TCRs clustered in the first cohort also tended to co-occur in the 110 or so validation repertoires, with 90% to 95% of cluster scores above 0. The validation cohort had no HLA typing available for a later analysis, so co-occurrence within that cohort was assessed over all 120 or so repertoires. Most TCR sequences were seen in very few donors, while some public TCRs were found in many individuals. The study listed 164 TCR beta chains as associated with cytomegalovirus. The authors suggested that the approach could potentially be generalized to other disease states and immunological phenotypes. The classifier was reported to diagnose cytomegalovirus status with high specificity and sensitivity in both the original cohort and the validation cohort.

The source is a woman between 25 and 40 years old in good health and CMV-seronegative. The rearranged chain carries TRBV4-2 and TRBJ1-1; matching of 5 bases hints at TRBD1 as the D gene. The sample comprised PBMCs. The CDR3 here reads CASSPTTGEWTEAFF. The DNA sequence is TGTGCCAGCAGCCCGACCACGGGGGAGTGGACTGAAGCTTTCTTT.